This T cell receptor beta chain derives from a study of blood T cell repertoires in COVID-19. Looking at the study overall: COVID-19 samples from acute and convalescent phases originated in the United States, Italy and Spain.

Per the original data handling: Counts of nucleated cells, estimated from reference gene primer amplification, were obtained. The protocol was immunoSEQ multiplex PCR, while the TCRdb copy is restricted to in-frame clones and leaves out a portion. V and J calls and clone size come straight from that table; D and trimming were deduced from the DNA. The sample yields under 100,000 clones, 75% to 90% seen once. The V and J ends lost 4 bases and 1 base respectively, with 14 bases between them. The CDR3 covers 15 residues. The V gene's germline CDR1 is SGHKS and CDR2 YYEKEE (reference sequence). This clone was counted once.

The receptor was isolated from a human donor in a cohort sampled during active COVID-19. Sequenced material: peripheral blood. This chain uses TRBV5-5 with TRBJ2-5; TRBD2 might be the D (6 bases). The CDR3 sequence: CASSLRVGGQETQYF. CDR3 coding DNA: TGTGCCAGCAGCCTCAGGGTCGGGGGCCAAGAGACCCAGTACTTC.